The 4 T cell receptor beta chains below were found in one sample sequenced in a study of cytomegalovirus exposure and HLA in healthy donors (dated by TCRdb to about 2017). Library preparation used the immunoSEQ multiplex PCR assay. The multiplex PCR relied on a mix of 60 forward primers for TCR Vbeta segments and 13 reverse primers for TCR Jbeta segments. TCRdb retrieved this table from immuneACCESS and kept in-frame rearrangements only. Not all clones are present; in checked studies, unresolved V genes account for under half, and no reason is known for the remainder. The sample table records 95,000 to 110,000 clones; roughly three quarters of these occur just once. Jointly, the top ten make up about 2% of the sample. The source material was PBMCs. The receptors come from a man between 18 and 35 years old in good health and CMV-seronegative.

This clone was picked up a small number of times. One end of the junction is discordant with germline, which a read error may explain. This chain joins TRBV7-2 and TRBJ1-2; tentatively, D is TRBD1 (5 bases). Germline V gene lookup returns CDR1 SGHTA and CDR2 FQGNSA. This CDR3 spans 15 amino acids. The DNA of the CDR3 is TGTGCCAGCAGCTTAGGCGGACAAGGCAACTATGGCTACCCCTTC. Translated: CASSLGGQGNYGYPF.

The chain uses TRBV5-1 and TRBJ1-2; 9 bases fit TRBD1. Germline assignment: CDR1 SGHRS and CDR2 YFSETQ. V shed 4 bases and J 2 bases; nucleotides not matched to a gene: 3. CDR3 length: 14 amino acids. The CDR3 loop is CASSKGQGNYGYTF. The CDR3 bases are TGCGCCAGCAGCAAGGGACAGGGAAACTATGGCTACACCTTC. Together with reference TRBV5-1 and TRBJ1-2, the CDR3 gives the full variable domain: KAGVTQTPRYLIKTRGQQVTLSCSPISGHRSVSWYQQTPGQGLQFLFEYFSETQRNKGNFPGRFSGRQFSNSRSEMNVSTLELGDSALYLCASSKGQGNYGYTFGSGTRLTVV.

The chain employs TRBV6-5 and TRBJ1-3, with a tentative D call TRBD1 (5 bases). Trimming took off 6 bases at V and 8 bases at J, with 14 bases between the two ends. The CDR3 length is 13 residues. Germline V gene sequence: CDR1 MNHEY, CDR2 SVGAGI. CDR3 coding DNA: TGTGCCAGCAGGGGACCGGGGGGTCACACCATATATTTT. It is translated as CASRGPGGHTIYF.

The chain combines TRBV9 with TRBJ2-6, with a possible D match to TRBD1 (5 bases). CDR1 SGDLS and CDR2 YYNGEE come from the germline V gene. Between the trimmed V and J ends, which lost 0 bases and 1 base, there was a span of 8 bases. The CDR3 has 16 amino acids. The CDR3: CASSVGGFSGANVLTF. The CDR3 DNA reads TGTGCCAGCAGCGTAGGGGGCTTTTCTGGGGCCAACGTCCTGACTTTC.